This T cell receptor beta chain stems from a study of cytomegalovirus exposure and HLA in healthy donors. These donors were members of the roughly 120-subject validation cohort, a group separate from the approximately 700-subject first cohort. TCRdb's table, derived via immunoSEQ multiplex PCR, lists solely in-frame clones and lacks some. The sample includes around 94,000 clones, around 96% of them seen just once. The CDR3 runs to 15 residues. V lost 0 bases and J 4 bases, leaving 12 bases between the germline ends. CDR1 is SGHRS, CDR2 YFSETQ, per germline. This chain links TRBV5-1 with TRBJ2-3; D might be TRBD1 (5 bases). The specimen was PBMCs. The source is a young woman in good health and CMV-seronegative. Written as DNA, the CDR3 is TGCGCCAGCAGCTTGGAGGAGACAGTCCCAGATACGCAGTATTTT. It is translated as CASSLEETVPDTQYF.